These T cell receptor beta chains were read from a single sample in a study of T cells in Graves' hyperthyroidism and ophthalmopathy. A single record per CDR3 protein comes from TCRdb applying MiXCR to the multiplex PCR reads. Of about 480,000 distinct CDR3 sequences listed, 14% were seen once; the top ten hold around a sixth. Sequencing used blood. These receptors were obtained from a woman younger than 30 with Graves' hyperthyroidism. CDR3s include the opening cysteine and the closing phenylalanine or tryptophan. The order of the fields is clone size, V gene, CDR3 length, D gene, J gene, CDR3 protein, CDR3 DNA. The D gene is left open where the match is weak. Rows give clone size only sometimes, using once, few, many, or a class for an expanded clone.

size: many
V: TRBV29-1
length: 15
D: -
J: TRBJ1-1
CDR3: CSVVGWAGRNTEAFF
DNA: TGCAGCGTTGTAGGGTGGGCAGGGAGGAACACTGAAGCTTTCTTT

size: -
V: TRBV6-6
length: 16
D: -
J: TRBJ1-1
CDR3: CASSYSWGEGYTEAFF
DNA: TGTGCCAGCAGTTACTCGTGGGGGGAGGGGTACACTGAAGCTTTCTTT

size: many
V: TRBV12-3/TRBV12-4
length: 15
D: -
J: TRBJ2-2
CDR3: CASSLRNPNTGELFF
DNA: TGTGCCAGCAGTTTACGCAACCCTAACACCGGGGAGCTGTTTTTT

size: -
V: TRBV29-1
length: 15
D: TRBD2
J: TRBJ2-3
CDR3: CSARTSGRVADTQYF
DNA: TGCAGCGCCCGGACTAGCGGGAGAGTAGCAGATACGCAGTATTTT

size: many
V: TRBV11-2
length: 16
D: -
J: TRBJ2-5
CDR3: CASSFATKGPGETQYF
DNA: TGTGCCAGCAGCTTCGCCACGAAGGGGCCAGGAGAGACCCAGTACTTC

size: many
V: TRBV11-2
length: 15
D: -
J: TRBJ1-5
CDR3: CASSLTIQDSQPQHF
DNA: TGTGCCAGCAGCTTAACGATCCAGGACAGTCAGCCCCAGCATTTT

size: few
V: TRBV18
length: 13
D: -
J: TRBJ1-5
CDR3: CASSPSLNQPQHF
DNA: TGTGCCAGCTCACCATCCCTCAATCAGCCCCAGCATTTT

size: many
V: TRBV11-3
length: 13
D: -
J: TRBJ2-1
CDR3: CASSSRPYNEQFF
DNA: TGTGCCAGCAGCTCCCGACCTTACAATGAGCAGTTCTTC

size: -
V: TRBV11-2
length: 13
D: TRBD2
J: TRBJ2-1
CDR3: CASSGLAGHEQFF
DNA: TGTGCCAGCAGCGGACTAGCGGGCCATGAGCAGTTCTTC

size: many
V: TRBV11-3
length: 15
D: TRBD1
J: TRBJ2-5
CDR3: CASSPRQGSQETQYF
DNA: TGTGCCAGCAGCCCGAGACAGGGATCCCAAGAGACCCAGTACTTC

size: many
V: TRBV25-1
length: 17
D: TRBD2
J: TRBJ2-3
CDR3: CASTTTPKREIADTQYF
DNA: TGTGCCAGCACTACGACCCCCAAGCGGGAGATTGCAGATACGCAGTATTTT

size: few
V: TRBV3-1
length: 14
D: -
J: TRBJ1-3
CDR3: CASALPSSGNTIYF
DNA: TGTGCCAGCGCCCTACCAAGCTCTGGAAACACCATATATTTT

size: few
V: TRBV7-2
length: 14
D: -
J: TRBJ2-7
CDR3: CASSATGPTGEQYF
DNA: TGTGCCAGCAGCGCCACCGGACCTACGGGTGAGCAGTACTTC

size: few
V: TRBV27
length: 19
D: -
J: TRBJ2-1
CDR3: CASSFGPYPTEDSYNEQFF
DNA: TGTGCCAGCAGTTTCGGACCCTACCCGACGGAGGATTCCTACAATGAGCAGTTCTTC

size: few
V: TRBV12-3/TRBV12-4
length: 14
D: -
J: TRBJ2-3
CDR3: CASSLSSGSDTQYF
DNA: TGTGCCAGCAGTTTATCTTCAGGGTCAGATACGCAGTATTTT